One T cell receptor (beta chain) is described in this entry. The clone's antigen remains unknown. No qualities accompany the bases; no much larger clone lies one base away. On the day of marrow donation, related bone marrow donors gave peripheral blood samples. Mononuclear cells from peripheral blood and bone marrow were separated by Ficoll-Hypaque density centrifugation and then cryopreserved. TRB sequencing used genomic DNA with the immunoSEQ assay at survey resolution or the hsTCRB kit. As for the authors' bioinformatics: The immunoSEQ software handled initial read processing, and the LymphoSeq R package was used for repertoire analyses. For each TRB dataset, clonality was calculated as 1 minus normalized Shannon entropy, and the Gini coefficient was computed as well. To infer phenotypes in unsorted samples, TRB sequences from sorted subsets of the recipient or donor were mapped onto the unsorted samples of the same recipient. TCRdb provides this immuneACCESS table in a form limited to in-frame rearrangements. Some clones are lacking; in checked studies, under half of them reflect an unresolved V gene, and why the rest are absent is not known. From that table come the V and J calls and clone size; the DNA was used to work out D and trimming. For this sample, tens of thousands of clones are listed, none of them singletons. The ten largest make up 2% to 2.5% of the sample.

Trimming removed 5 bases from V and 4 bases from J, leaving 12 bases between the germline ends. CDR1 and CDR2 (MNHEY, SVGAGI) derive from the germline V gene. The CDR3 has 13 amino acids, counting the end cysteine and phenylalanine. The retained sequence is limited to the CDR3, 39 bases, with the frame set at the first base. These data are taken from a study of T cells after posttransplantation cyclophosphamide (dated by TCRdb to between 2015 and 2016). General notes on the study: Using TRB sequencing, the study followed how the T cell repertoire reconstituted after myeloablative bone marrow transplantation in which posttransplantation cyclophosphamide served as GVHD prophylaxis. Antigen receptor sequencing covered samples from some 36 PTCy-treated patients and around 16 of their related bone marrow donors. Blood from all 35 or so PTCy patients who had 1-year posttransplant specimens underwent TRB sequencing. Up to roughly 3 additional blood samples from 2 to 5.2 years after transplant were also TRB-sequenced in 3 patients, as was pretransplant blood from several patients. Because TRA and TRB clonality were tightly correlated in 8 or 9 samples, subsequent TCR analyses were focused on TRB only. Public TRB sequences were queried against a database of over 3,000 sequences associated with responses to pathogens, tumor antigens, self-antigens and alloantigens.

Overall results and qualifications from the work: Across 45 or so patients, recipient CMV seropositivity and CMV reactivation were highly associated with TRB clonality; PTCy diversity was similar to CNI/methotrexate controls. At 1-2 months, donor-recipient similarity was low but rose over the first year, and the later blood repertoires were often dominated by donor CD8+ memory clones. The TRB repertoires of T cells infiltrating skin or GI tract showed only limited overlap with the TRB repertoires of T cells in blood.

The clonotype was recovered from a man aged 40-49 years in good health, CMV-negative, and a related stem cell transplant donor. The V and J segments used are TRBV6-5 and TRBJ2-7; the D segment could be TRBD1, given 6 matching bases. The sequenced sample consisted of PBMCs. The CDR3 here reads CASSRNREYEQYF. The base sequence is TGTGCCAGCAGTAGGAACAGGGAATACGAGCAGTACTTC.